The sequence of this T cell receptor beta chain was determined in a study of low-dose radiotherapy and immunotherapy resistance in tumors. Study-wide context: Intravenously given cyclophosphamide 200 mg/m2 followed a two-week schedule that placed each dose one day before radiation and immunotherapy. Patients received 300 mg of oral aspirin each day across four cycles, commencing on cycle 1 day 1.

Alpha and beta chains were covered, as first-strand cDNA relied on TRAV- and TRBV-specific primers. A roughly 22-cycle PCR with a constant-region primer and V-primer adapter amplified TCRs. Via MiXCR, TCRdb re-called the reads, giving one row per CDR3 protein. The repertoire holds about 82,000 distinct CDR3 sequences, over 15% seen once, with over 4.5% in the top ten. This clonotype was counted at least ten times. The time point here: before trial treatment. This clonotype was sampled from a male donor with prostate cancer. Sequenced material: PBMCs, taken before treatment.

This chain's CDR3 is CASSRRGDQPQHF. The CDR3, as DNA: TGTGCCAGCAGCCGCCGAGGGGATCAGCCCCAGCATTTT. The V call is TRBV27, the J call TRBJ1-5; weak D call: TRBD1 (5 bases). Trimming removed 6 bases at V and 5 bases at J, with 11 bases between. The germline V gene has CDR1 MNHEY and CDR2 SMNVEV (reference sequence). This CDR3 has 13 residues.